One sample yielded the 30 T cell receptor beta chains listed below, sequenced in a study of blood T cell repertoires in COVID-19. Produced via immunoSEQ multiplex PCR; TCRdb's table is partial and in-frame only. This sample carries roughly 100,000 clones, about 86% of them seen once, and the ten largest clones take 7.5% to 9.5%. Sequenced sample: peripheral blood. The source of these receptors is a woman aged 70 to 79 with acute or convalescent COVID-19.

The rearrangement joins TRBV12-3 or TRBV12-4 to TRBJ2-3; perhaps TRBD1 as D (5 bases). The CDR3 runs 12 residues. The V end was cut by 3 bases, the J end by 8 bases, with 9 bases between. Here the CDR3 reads CASSFQGSTQYF. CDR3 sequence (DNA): TGTGCCAGCAGTTTTCAGGGTTCTACGCAGTATTTT.

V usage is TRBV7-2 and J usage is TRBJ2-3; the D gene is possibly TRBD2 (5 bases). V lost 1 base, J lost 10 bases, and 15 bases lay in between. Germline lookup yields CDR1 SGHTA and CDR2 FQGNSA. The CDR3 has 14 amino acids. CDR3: CASSLGPTLEAQYF. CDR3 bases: TGTGCCAGCAGCTTAGGCCCTACTCTGGAGGCGCAGTATTTT.

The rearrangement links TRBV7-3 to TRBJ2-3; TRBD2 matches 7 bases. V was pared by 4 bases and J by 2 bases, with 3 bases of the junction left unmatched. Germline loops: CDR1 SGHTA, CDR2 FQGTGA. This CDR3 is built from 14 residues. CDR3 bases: TGTGCCAGCAGCTCTAGCGGACACACAGATACGCAGTATTTT. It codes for CASSSSGHTDTQYF.

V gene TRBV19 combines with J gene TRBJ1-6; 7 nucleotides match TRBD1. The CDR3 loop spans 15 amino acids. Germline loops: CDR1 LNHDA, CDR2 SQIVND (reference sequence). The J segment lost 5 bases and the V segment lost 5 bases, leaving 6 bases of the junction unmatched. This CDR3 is CASSSEDRNNSPLHF. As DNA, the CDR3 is TGTGCCAGTAGTTCGGAGGACAGGAATAATTCACCCCTCCACTTT.

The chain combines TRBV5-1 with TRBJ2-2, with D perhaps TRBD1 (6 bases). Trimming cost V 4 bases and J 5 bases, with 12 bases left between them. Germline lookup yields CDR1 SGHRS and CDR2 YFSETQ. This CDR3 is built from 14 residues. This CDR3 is CASSVEGVTGELFF. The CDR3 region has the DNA TGCGCCAGCAGCGTTGAGGGGGTAACCGGGGAGCTGTTTTTT.

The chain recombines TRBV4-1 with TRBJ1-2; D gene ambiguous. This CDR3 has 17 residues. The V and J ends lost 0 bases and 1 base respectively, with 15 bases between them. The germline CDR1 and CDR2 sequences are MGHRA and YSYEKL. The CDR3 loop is CASSQDQFGGNNYGYTF. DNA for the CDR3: TGCGCCAGCAGCCAAGATCAGTTCGGCGGAAATAACTATGGCTACACCTTC.

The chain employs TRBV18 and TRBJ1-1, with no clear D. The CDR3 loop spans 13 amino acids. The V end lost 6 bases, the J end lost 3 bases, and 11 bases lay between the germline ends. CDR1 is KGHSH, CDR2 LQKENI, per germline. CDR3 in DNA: TGTGCCAGCTCCCCCCATGCGGACACTGAAGCTTTCTTT. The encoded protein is CASSPHADTEAFF.

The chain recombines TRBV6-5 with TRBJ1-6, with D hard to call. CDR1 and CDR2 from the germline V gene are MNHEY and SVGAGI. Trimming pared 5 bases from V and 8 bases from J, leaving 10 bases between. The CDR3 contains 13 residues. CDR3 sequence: CASSTAPDSPLHF. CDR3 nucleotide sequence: TGTGCCAGCAGTACAGCCCCTGATTCACCCCTCCACTTT.

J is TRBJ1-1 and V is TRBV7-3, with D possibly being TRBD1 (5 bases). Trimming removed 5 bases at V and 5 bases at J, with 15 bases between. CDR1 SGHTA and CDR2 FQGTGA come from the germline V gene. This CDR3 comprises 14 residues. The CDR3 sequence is CASSLDKGGTEAFF. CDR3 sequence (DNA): TGTGCCAGCAGCCTGGACAAAGGTGGAACTGAAGCTTTCTTT.

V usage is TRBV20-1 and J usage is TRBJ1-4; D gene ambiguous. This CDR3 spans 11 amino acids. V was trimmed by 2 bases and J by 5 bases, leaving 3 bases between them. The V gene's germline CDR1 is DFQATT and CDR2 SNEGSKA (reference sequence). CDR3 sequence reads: CSARLNEKLFF. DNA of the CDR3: TGCAGTGCTAGACTGAATGAAAAACTGTTTTTT.

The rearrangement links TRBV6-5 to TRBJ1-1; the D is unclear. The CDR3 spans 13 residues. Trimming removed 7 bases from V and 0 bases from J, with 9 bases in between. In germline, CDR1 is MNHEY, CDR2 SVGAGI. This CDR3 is CASKWQMNTEAFF. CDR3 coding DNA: TGTGCCAGCAAGTGGCAGATGAACACTGAAGCTTTCTTT.

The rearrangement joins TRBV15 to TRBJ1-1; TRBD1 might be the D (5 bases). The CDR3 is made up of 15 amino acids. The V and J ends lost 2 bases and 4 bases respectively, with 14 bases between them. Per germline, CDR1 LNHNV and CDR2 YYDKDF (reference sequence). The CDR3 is CATSRPSQGFTEAFF. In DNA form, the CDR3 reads TGTGCCACCAGCAGACCCTCGCAGGGATTCACTGAAGCTTTCTTT.

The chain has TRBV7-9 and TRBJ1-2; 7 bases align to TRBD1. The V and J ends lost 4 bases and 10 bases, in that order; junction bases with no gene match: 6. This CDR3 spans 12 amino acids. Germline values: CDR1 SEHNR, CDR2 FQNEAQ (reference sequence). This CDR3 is CASSSTGVDYTF. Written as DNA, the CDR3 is TGTGCCAGCAGCTCAACAGGGGTCGACTACACCTTC.

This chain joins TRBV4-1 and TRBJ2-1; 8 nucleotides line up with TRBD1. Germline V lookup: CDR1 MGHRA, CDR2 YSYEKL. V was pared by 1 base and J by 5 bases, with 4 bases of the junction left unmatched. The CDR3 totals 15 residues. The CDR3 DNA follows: TGCGCCAGCAGCCAAGGGGACAGGAGGCACAATGAGCAGTTCTTC. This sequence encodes CASSQGDRRHNEQFF.

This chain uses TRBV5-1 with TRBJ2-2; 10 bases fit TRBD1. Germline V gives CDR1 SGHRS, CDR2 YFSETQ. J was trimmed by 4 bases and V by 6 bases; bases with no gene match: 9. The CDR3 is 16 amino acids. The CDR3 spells CASTPGQGLFTGELFF. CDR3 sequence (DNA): TGCGCCAGCACCCCGGGACAGGGGTTATTCACCGGGGAGCTGTTTTTT.

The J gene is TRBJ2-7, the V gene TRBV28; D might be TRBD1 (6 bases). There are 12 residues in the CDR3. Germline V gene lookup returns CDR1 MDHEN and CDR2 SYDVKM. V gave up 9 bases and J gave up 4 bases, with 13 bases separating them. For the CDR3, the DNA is TGTGCCAGTGGACAGCCGCAGTACGAGCAGTACTTC. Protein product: CASGQPQYEQYF.

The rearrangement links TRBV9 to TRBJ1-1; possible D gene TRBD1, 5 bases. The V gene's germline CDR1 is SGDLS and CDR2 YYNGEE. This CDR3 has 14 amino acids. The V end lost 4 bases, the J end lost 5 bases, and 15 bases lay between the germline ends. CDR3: CASSPHPRGTEAFF. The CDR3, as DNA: TGTGCCAGCAGCCCACACCCTCGGGGGACTGAAGCTTTCTTT.

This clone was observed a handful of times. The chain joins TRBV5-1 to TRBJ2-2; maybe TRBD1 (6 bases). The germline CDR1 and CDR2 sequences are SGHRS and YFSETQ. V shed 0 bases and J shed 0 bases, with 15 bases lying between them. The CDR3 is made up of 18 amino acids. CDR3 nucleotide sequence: TGCGCCAGCAGCTTGGAGGGGGTGGCTAGCACGAACACCGGGGAGCTGTTTTTT. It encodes CASSLEGVASTNTGELFF.

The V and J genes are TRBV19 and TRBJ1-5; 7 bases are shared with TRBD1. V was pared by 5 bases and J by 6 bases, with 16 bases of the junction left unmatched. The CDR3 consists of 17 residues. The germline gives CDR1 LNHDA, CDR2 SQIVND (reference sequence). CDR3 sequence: CASSLIGDRAPGQPQHF. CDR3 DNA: TGTGCCAGTAGTCTAATCGGGGACAGAGCGCCAGGTCAGCCCCAGCATTTT.

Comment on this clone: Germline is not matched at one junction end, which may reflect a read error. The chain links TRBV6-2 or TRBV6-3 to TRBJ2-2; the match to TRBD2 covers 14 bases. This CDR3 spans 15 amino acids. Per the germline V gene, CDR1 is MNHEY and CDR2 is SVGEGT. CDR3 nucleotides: TGTACCAGCAGCAGGACTAGCGGGAGGCCCGGGGAGCTGTTTTTT. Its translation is CTSSRTSGRPGELFF.

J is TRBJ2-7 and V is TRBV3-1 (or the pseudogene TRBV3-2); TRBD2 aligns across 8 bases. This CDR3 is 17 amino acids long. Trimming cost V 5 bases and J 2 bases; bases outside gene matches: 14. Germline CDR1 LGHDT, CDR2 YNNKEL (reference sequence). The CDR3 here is CASSSPRGGLVTYEQYF. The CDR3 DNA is TGTGCCAGCAGCTCGCCAAGGGGGGGACTAGTCACCTACGAGCAGTACTTC.

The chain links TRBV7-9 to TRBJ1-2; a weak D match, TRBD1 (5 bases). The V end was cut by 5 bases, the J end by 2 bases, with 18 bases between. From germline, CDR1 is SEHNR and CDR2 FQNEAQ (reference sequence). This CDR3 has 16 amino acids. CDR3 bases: TGTGCCAGCAGCCCGAGTATTGGGGCGGGGAACTATGGCTACACCTTC. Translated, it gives CASSPSIGAGNYGYTF.

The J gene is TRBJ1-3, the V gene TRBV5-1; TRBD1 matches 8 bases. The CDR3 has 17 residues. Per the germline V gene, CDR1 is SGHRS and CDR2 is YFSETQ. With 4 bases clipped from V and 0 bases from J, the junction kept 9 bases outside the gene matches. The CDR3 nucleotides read TGCGCCAGCAGCACCTCCGGGACAGGTCTCTCTGGAAACACCATATATTTT. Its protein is CASSTSGTGLSGNTIYF.

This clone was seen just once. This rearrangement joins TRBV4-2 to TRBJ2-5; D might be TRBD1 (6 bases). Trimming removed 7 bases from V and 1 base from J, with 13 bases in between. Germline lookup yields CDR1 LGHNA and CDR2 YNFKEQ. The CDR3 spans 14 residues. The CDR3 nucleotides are TGTGCCAGCACCCAGCGAGGGGGCCAAGAGACCCAGTACTTC. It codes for CASTQRGGQETQYF.

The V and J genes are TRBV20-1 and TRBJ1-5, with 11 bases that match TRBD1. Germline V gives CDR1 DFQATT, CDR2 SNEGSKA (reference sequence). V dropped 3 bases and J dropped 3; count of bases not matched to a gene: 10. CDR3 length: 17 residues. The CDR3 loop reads CSASKVRTGGFNQPQHF. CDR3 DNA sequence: TGCAGTGCTAGTAAGGTGAGGACAGGGGGCTTCAATCAGCCCCAGCATTTT.

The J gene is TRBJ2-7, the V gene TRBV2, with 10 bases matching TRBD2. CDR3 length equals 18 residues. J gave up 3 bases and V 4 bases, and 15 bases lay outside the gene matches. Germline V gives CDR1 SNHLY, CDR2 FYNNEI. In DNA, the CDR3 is TGTGCCAGCAGTGCAGCCTCTCCCCTAGCGGGAGCTCGCTACGAGCAGTACTTC. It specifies CASSAASPLAGARYEQYF. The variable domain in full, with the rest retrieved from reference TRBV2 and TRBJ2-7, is EPEVTQTPSHQVTQMGQEVILRCVPISNHLYFYWYRQILGQKVEFLVSFYNNEISEKSEIFDDQFSVERPDGSNFTLKIRSTKLEDSAMYFCASSAASPLAGARYEQYFGPGTRLTVT.

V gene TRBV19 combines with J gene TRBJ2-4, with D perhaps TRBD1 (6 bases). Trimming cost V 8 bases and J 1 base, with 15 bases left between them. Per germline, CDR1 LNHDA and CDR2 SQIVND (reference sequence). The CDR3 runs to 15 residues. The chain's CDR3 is CASGSRGLAKNIQYF. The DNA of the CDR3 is TGTGCCAGTGGATCCAGGGGTTTGGCCAAAAACATTCAGTACTTC.

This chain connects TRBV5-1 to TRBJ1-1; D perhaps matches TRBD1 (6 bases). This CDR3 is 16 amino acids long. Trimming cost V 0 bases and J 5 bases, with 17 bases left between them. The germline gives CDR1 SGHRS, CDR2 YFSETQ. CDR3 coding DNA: TGCGCCAGCAGCTTGGACACACAGGGTGGAGGAACTGAAGCTTTCTTT. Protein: CASSLDTQGGGTEAFF.

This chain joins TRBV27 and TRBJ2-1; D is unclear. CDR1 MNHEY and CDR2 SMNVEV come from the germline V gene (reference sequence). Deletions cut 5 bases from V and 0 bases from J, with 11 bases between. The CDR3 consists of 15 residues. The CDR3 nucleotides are TGTGCCAGCAGTCCTCTCCCGAGCTCCTACAATGAGCAGTTCTTC. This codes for CASSPLPSSYNEQFF.

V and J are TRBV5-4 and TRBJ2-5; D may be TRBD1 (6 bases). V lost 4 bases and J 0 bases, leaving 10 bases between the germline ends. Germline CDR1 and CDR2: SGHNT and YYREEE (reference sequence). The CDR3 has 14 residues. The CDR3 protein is CASSIDRYQETQYF. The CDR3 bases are TGTGCCAGCAGCATCGACAGGTACCAAGAGACCCAGTACTTC.